This note documents a single T cell receptor (beta chain) sequence. Its antigen remains unidentified. With V trimmed by 2 bases and J by 2 bases, 9 bases remained unmatched. Germline assignment: CDR1 SEHNR and CDR2 FQNEAQ (reference sequence). There are 17 residues in the CDR3. The sample's time point: cycle 4 day 1 (C4D1), after less than 7 weeks of nivolumab. There was relapse after autologous stem cell transplantation in every patient, and there was variation in brentuximab vedotin exposure. Magnetic negative selection of thawed PBMCs was the method by which CD4+ T cells were purified. This sample is part of a study of PD-1 blockade in classical Hodgkin lymphoma. Overall study: Every 2 weeks, patients got 3 mg/kg intravenous nivolumab. Study-wide results and caveats: CD4+ TCR diversity, unlike CD8+, climbed significantly by C4D1. Reported findings placed baseline TCR diversity lower in newly diagnosed patients (compared with healthy donors). Baseline diversity was lower in partial responders and progressors than complete responders.

Assay: immunoSEQ multiplex PCR; the TCRdb copy retains only in-frame clones and omits some. The table records 30,000 or so clones, 65% to 85% of them present only once. The clonotype was recovered from a human donor with classical Hodgkin lymphoma. The chain has TRBV7-9 and TRBJ2-4, with 7 bases lining up with TRBD1. The specimen was CD4+ T cells from blood, collected before the fourth cycle of nivolumab. In nucleotides, the CDR3 is TGTGCCAGCAGCTTACTTACAGGGGATAAATCCAAAAACATTCAGTACTTC. This gives the protein CASSLLTGDKSKNIQYF.